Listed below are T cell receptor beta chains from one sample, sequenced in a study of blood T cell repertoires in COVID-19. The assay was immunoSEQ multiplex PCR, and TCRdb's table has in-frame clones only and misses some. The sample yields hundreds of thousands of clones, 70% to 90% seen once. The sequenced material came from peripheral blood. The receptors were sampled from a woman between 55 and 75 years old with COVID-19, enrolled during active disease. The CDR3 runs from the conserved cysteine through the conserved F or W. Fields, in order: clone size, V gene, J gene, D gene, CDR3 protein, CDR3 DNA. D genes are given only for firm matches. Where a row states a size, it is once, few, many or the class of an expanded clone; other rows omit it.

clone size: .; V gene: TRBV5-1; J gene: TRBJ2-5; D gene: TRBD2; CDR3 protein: CATRNSGAPETQYF; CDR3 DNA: TGCGCCACCCGTAATAGCGGGGCTCCGGAGACCCAGTACTTC
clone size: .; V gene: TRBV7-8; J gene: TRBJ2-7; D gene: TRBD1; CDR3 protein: CASSLGPWDSSYDEQYF; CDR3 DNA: TGTGCCAGCAGCTTAGGCCCTTGGGACAGTAGCTACGATGAGCAGTACTTC
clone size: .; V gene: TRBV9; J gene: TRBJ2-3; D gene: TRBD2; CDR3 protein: CASSVPVAGGSTDTQYF; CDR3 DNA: TGTGCCAGCAGCGTGCCCGTAGCGGGGGGTTCCACAGATACGCAGTATTTT
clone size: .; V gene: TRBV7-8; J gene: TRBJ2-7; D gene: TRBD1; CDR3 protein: CASSLTGPSYEQYF; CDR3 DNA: TGTGCCAGCAGCTTGACAGGGCCCTCCTACGAGCAGTACTTC
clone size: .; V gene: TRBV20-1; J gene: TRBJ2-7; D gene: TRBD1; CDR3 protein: CSSGGSYEQYF; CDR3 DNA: TGCAGCTCAGGGGGCTCCTACGAGCAGTACTTC
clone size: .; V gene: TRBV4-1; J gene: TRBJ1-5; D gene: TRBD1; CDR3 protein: CASSQALSWDSSKPQHF; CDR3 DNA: TGCGCCAGCAGCCAAGCCCTTAGTTGGGACAGTTCTAAGCCCCAGCATTTT
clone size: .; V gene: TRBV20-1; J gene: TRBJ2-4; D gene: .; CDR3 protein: CSASPSPAGINIQYF; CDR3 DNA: TGCAGTGCTAGTCCCTCCCCCGCAGGAATTAACATTCAGTACTTC
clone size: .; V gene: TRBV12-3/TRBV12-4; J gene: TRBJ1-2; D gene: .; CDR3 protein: CASSLRGRYGYTF; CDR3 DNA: TGTGCCAGCAGTTTAAGGGGAAGATATGGCTACACCTTC
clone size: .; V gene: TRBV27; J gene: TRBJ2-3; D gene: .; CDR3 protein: CASSFRGYTDTQYF; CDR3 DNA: TGTGCCAGCAGTTTCAGGGGCTACACAGATACGCAGTATTTT
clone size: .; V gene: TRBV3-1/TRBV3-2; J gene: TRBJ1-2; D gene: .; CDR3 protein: CASSPTQTETYGYTF; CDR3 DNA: TGTGCCAGCAGCCCCACCCAGACAGAAACCTATGGCTACACCTTC
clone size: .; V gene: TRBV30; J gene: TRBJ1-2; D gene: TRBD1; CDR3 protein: CAWSYTGGLTGYTF; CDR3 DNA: TGTGCCTGGAGCTATACAGGGGGCCTTACGGGCTACACCTTC
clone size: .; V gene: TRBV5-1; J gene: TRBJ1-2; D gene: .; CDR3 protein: CASSLSGVNYGYTF; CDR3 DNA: TGCGCCAGCAGCTTGTCAGGGGTTAACTATGGCTACACCTTC
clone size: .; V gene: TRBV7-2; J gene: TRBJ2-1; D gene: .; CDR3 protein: CASTRGAVTYNEQFF; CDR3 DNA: TGTGCCAGTACTCGTGGGGCCGTTACCTACAATGAGCAGTTCTTC
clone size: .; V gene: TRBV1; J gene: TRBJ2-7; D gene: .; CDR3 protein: CTSSQDSDSGASSYEQYF; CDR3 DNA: TGCACCAGCAGCCAAGATAGTGACAGCGGGGCAAGCTCCTACGAGCAGTACTTC
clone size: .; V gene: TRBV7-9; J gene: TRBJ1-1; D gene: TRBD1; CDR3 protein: CASSPRQGATEAFF; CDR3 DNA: TGTGCCAGCAGCCCCCGACAGGGGGCGACTGAAGCTTTCTTT
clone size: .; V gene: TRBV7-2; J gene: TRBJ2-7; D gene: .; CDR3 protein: CASSLYGTAGLVDEQYF; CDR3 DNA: TGTGCCAGCAGCTTATATGGGACTGCAGGGCTCGTAGACGAGCAGTACTTC
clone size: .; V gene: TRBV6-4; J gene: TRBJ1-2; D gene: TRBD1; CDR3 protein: CASSVDRGQYGYTF; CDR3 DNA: TGTGCCAGCAGCGTCGACAGGGGCCAATATGGCTACACCTTC
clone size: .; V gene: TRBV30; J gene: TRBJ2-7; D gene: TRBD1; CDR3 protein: CAWSGGTGAHEQYF; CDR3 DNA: TGTGCCTGGAGTGGGGGGACAGGGGCCCACGAGCAGTACTTC
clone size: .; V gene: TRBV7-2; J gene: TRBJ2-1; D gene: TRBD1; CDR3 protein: CASSLGQGASYNEQFF; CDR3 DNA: TGTGCCAGCAGCTTAGGACAGGGGGCCTCCTACAATGAGCAGTTCTTC
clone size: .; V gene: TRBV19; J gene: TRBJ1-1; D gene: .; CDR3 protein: CASSFRGNTEAFF; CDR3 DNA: TGTGCCAGTAGTTTCAGGGGAAACACTGAAGCTTTCTTT
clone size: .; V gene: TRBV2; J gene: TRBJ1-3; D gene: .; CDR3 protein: CASSGSSGNTIYF; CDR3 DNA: TGTGCCAGCAGTGGTAGCTCTGGAAACACCATATATTTT
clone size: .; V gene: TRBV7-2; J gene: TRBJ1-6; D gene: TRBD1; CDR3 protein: CASSLYGGQGVSPLHF; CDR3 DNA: TGTGCCAGCAGCTTATATGGGGGACAGGGCGTTTCACCCCTCCACTTT
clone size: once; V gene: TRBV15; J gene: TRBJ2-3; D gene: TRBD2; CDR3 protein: CATSWGGAGDTQYF; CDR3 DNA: TGTGCCACCAGCTGGGGAGGGGCAGGAGATACGCAGTATTTT
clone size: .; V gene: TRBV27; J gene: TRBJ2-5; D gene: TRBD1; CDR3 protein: CASSPGQGAGRWKTQYF; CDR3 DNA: TGTGCCAGCAGCCCTGGCCAGGGGGCCGGGAGATGGAAGACCCAGTACTTC
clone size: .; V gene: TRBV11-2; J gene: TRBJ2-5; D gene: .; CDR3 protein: CASSSKGGWETQYF; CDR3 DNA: TGTGCCAGCAGTTCGAAGGGGGGGTGGGAGACCCAGTACTTC
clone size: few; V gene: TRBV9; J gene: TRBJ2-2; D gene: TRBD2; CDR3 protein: CASSGGSGGLNTGELFF; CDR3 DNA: TGTGCCAGCAGCGGTGGTAGCGGGGGACTTAACACCGGGGAGCTGTTTTTT
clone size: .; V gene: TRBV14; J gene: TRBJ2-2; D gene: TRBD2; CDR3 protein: CASSHLAGKFTGELFF; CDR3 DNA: TGTGCCAGCAGCCACCTAGCGGGGAAATTCACCGGGGAGCTGTTTTTT